The entry below gives a single TCR beta chain sequence along with its context. Antigen specificity is unknown. Clones were sequenced by immunoSEQ multiplex PCR, and TCRdb holds only the in-frame ones, with some missing. Of 60,000 or so clones detected, approximately 84% appear once; the ten largest clones hold about 13%. The data originate from a study of OX40 agonist ivuxolimab in advanced cancers. Study-wide context: The patients got ivuxolimab, which is an agonistic anti-OX40 (CD134) antibody.

V was pared by 10 bases and J by 6 bases, with 10 bases of the junction left unmatched. This CDR3 contains 13 residues. Germline values: CDR1 MDHEN, CDR2 SYDVKM. Regarding the study as a whole: Researchers report that CD8+ T cells had, on average, more expanded clones than CD4+.

This receptor was obtained from an adult with an advanced solid tumor such as melanoma, head and neck, liver or kidney cancer. This specimen consisted of CD4+ or CD8+ T cells sorted from blood, obtained in a trial of the OX40 agonist ivuxolimab. V and J are TRBV28 and TRBJ2-3, with 7 bases that match TRBD2. CDR3 DNA sequence: TGTGCCACCAAGCGTGTGCGGGGGGATACGCAGTATTTT. Protein: CATKRVRGDTQYF.